The T cell receptor (beta chain) described here comes from a study of OX40 agonist ivuxolimab in advanced cancers. Background on the whole study: Ivuxolimab, which targeted the costimulatory receptor OX40 (CD134), was an agonistic, fully human IgG2 monoclonal antibody. Intravenous ivuxolimab was administered to patients every 2 weeks at six dose levels: 0.01, 0.1, 0.3, 1.5, 3 and 10 mg/kg. Among the roughly 50 dose-escalation patients, around 20 had hepatocellular carcinoma, roughly 15 melanoma, 9 renal cell carcinoma and 9 head and neck cancer. In the dose-escalation cohort, around 80% of patients were male, and the mean age was around 60 years with a range of roughly 23 to 90. Patients were allowed to have had prior anti-PD-1, anti-PD-L1 or anti-CTLA-4 therapy, and more than 30% of the dose-escalation patients had previously received checkpoint inhibitors. Partial responses occurred in three dose-escalation patients: two with cutaneous melanoma and one with hepatocellular carcinoma. The purpose of peripheral TCRbeta sequencing was to test whether ivuxolimab changed TCR sequence diversity and led to clonal T-cell expansion. The monotherapy dose-escalation portion (N ≈ 52 patients) of the phase I ivuxolimab trial is reported in the paper.

Results the study describes overall, beyond this receptor: Clonal expansion of both CD4+ and CD8+ blood T cells was observed from baseline to week 6 at doses 0.1 to 3.0 mg/kg. On average, CD8+ T cells showed more expanded clones than CD4+ T cells after ivuxolimab. In partial responders in the 0.1-3.0 mg/kg groups, normalized peripheral clonal expansion was found to be among the lowest, especially among CD8+ T cells. Antigen specificity was not determined for the clonally expanded peripheral T cells. Low levels of normalized T-cell clonal expansion were also seen in some patients who did not respond.

Patients with autoimmune disease history or receiving systemic immunosuppression were excluded from the trial. Peripheral blood for TCR sequencing was drawn from every dose cohort at baseline, at cycle 4 day 1 and at cycle 7 day 1. The samples were drawn from a first-in-human, open-label, multicenter phase I dose-escalation trial of ivuxolimab. The trial enrolled adults with locally advanced or metastatic head and neck squamous cell, hepatocellular, melanoma or renal cell carcinoma. CD4+ and CD8+ T cells were sorted separately from peripheral blood before TCR sequencing. The CDR3 covers 14 residues, taking in both the cysteine and the phenylalanine. Kept here is only the CDR3 DNA, which spans 42 bases and is read in frame from base 1. Between the V and J ends, shortened by 0 bases and 4 bases respectively, the junction contains 9 bases. The germline V gene yields SGHAT for CDR1 and FQNNGV for CDR2.

For sequencing of the TCRbeta CDR3 region, genomic DNA was extracted from the sorted cells. The immunoSEQ Assay was used to sequence the TCRbeta CDR3 regions. Drawn from immuneACCESS, this table holds only the in-frame rearrangements with V and J called that TCRdb kept. Clones are partly lost; checked studies trace under half to an unresolved V gene and leave the rest unexplained. For this sample the table gives some 52,000 clones, of which 90% to 95% were detected only once. In total, the top ten clones hold roughly 22% of the sample. Of note for this clone: It lacks a known antigen. Nothing much larger sits one base from this clone, and base qualities are not available.

The chain links TRBV11-2 with TRBJ1-1, with the D gene uncertain. Material: CD4+ or CD8+ T cells sorted from blood, obtained in a trial of the OX40 agonist ivuxolimab. The receptor comes from an adult with an advanced solid tumor such as melanoma, head and neck, liver or kidney cancer. The CDR3 sequence is CASSLDPEGTEAFF. The nucleotide sequence reads TGTGCCAGCAGCTTAGATCCTGAGGGCACTGAAGCTTTCTTT.